The sample holds many counts of the clone carrying this TCR beta chain. Its antigen remains unknown. The CDR3 is 20 amino acids. Unmatched junction bases numbered 11, after V lost 2 bases and J lost 0 bases. Per germline, CDR1 SGHTA and CDR2 FQGNSA. Making TCR cDNA involved 5'RACE template switching, which added UMIs and a universal primer site. One entry per CDR3 protein results from TCRdb running MiXCR on the 5' RACE reads. The sample lists a few hundred thousand distinct CDR3 sequences, about 3.5% occurring once. The data were obtained in a study of T cells after yellow fever vaccination. Study-wide results and limits: Post-booster samples contained most primary-vaccination clones (approximately 96% CD4, approximately 88% CD8). Overlap between CD4 and CD8 compartments was detected for a small share of clonotypes. Faster peaking, at day 5 versus 15, marked a secondary response that was weaker.

The clonotype originates from a man aged 18 to 30 who received the YFV17D yellow fever vaccine. Specimen: PBMCs, collected on the day of the yellow fever booster vaccination. V usage is TRBV7-2 and J usage is TRBJ2-3; 13 nucleotides agree with TRBD2. The CDR3 protein is CASSLTTTSGGWTSTDTQYF. CDR3 DNA sequence: TGTGCCAGCAGCTTAACCACGACTAGCGGGGGGTGGACTAGCACAGATACGCAGTATTTT.